These T cell receptor beta chains were read from a single sample in a study of CD8 T cells in ankylosing spondylitis. TCRdb reanalysed the 5' RACE reads using MiXCR and keeps one entry per CDR3 protein. Found here are 150,000 to 200,000 distinct CDR3 sequences, 11% of them singletons; the top ten hold about 27%. The sample taken for sequencing was blood, either unsorted or a sorted T cell fraction (not recorded which). The receptors derive from a male donor with ankylosing spondylitis or in good health (not recorded which). Each CDR3 is given without its conserved first and last residue. Fields, in order: CDR3 protein, J gene, V gene, D gene, clone size. A D gene is named only where the DNA matches it firmly. Some rows have no size entry. The others give once, few or many, or a class for an expanded clone.

ASSLSGRAVNEQF | TRBJ2-1 | TRBV11-1 | TRBD2 | many
ASSFGGRANQPQH | TRBJ1-5 | TRBV12-3/TRBV12-4 | - | many
SAWTGDSNQPQH | TRBJ1-5 | TRBV20-1 | TRBD1 | -
ASSLGGTNTGELF | TRBJ2-2 | TRBV12-3/TRBV12-4 | TRBD2 | many
AISEMRGLQETQY | TRBJ2-5 | TRBV10-3 | TRBD1 | many
ASSGGGIGYEQY | TRBJ2-7 | TRBV7-9 | - | -
ASSLGDRGRRTEAF | TRBJ1-1 | TRBV5-1 | TRBD1 | many
ASSPRGLPGEQF | TRBJ2-1 | TRBV12-3/TRBV12-4 | - | few
ASSYGGDRGETQY | TRBJ2-5 | TRBV6-5 | TRBD1 | -
ASTLDRGVDEQF | TRBJ2-1 | TRBV12-3/TRBV12-4 | - | many